A selection of T cell receptor beta chains follows, all from one sample in a study of shared clonotypes between healthy human individuals. Sequencing was performed with immunoSEQ multiplex PCR; in TCRdb, only in-frame clones are kept and a portion is missing. The sample records roughly 2.2 million clones, approximately 95% being singletons. The sample taken for sequencing was naive CD4+ T cells from PBMCs. These receptors all come from a man between 18 and 29 years old in good health. Some clones in this sample may be carry-over from other donors' samples. Each CDR3 is given with its conserved first and last residue. Each record gives: CDR3 protein, D gene, J gene, V gene. A D gene is named only where the DNA matches it firmly.

CASSLGLAGGSYEQYF,TRBD2,TRBJ2-7,TRBV5-1
CASSLWGHEQYF,.,TRBJ2-7,TRBV28
CASSSRGRARSYNEQFF,.,TRBJ2-1,TRBV7-9
CAISEGQSPNQPQHF,.,TRBJ1-5,TRBV10-3
CASSQQWGTGGQETQYF,TRBD1,TRBJ2-5,TRBV9
CASSWDSQGTGELFF,TRBD1,TRBJ2-2,TRBV5-1
CASSAGTAHNEQFF,TRBD1,TRBJ2-1,TRBV5-1
CAIRGQVNTGELFF,TRBD1,TRBJ2-2,TRBV10-3
CASNGLAGGLGEQYF,TRBD2,TRBJ2-7,TRBV5-1
CASSRTSGGTPFF,TRBD2,TRBJ2-1,TRBV19
CASSLETDGYTF,.,TRBJ1-2,TRBV5-1
CASNGGLTEAFF,.,TRBJ1-1,TRBV2
CASSRLVVGIGPSSYNEQFF,.,TRBJ2-1,TRBV4-1
CASSLNGGGSYEQYF,TRBD2,TRBJ2-7,TRBV11-2
CASSRRGTANSNQPQHF,.,TRBJ1-5,TRBV16
CSVDEGLGTEAFF,.,TRBJ1-1,TRBV29-1
CASSPLSGVGNEQFF,.,TRBJ2-1,TRBV7-2
CASSLGTGEYEQYF,TRBD1,TRBJ2-7,TRBV27
CASSPRPSGSLSYEQYF,TRBD2,TRBJ2-7,TRBV18